This entry is about one TCR beta chain. Its antigen remains unknown. The CDR3 is made up of 15 amino acids. CDR1 MNHEY and CDR2 SMNVEV come from the germline V gene (reference sequence). Trimming cost V 5 bases and J 7 bases, with 18 bases left between them. This sample was taken from a study of Tregs in tolerant kidney transplant recipients. Assay used: immunoSEQ multiplex PCR; TCRdb lists only in-frame clones, some missing. The sample contains more than 95,000 clones, around 91% of which appear only once. The study, taken as a whole, reports: The most relevant donor-specific Treg TCRbeta repertoire apparently came from expansion with activated donor B cells. Few patients were studied, so findings need validation in larger groups.

Sequencing was carried out using CD4+ T cells from blood. The chain couples TRBV27 to TRBJ2-1; D call uncertain. The receptor was isolated from a human donor in good health. CDR3 region: CASSPPLHRGNEQFF. The CDR3 DNA sequence: TGTGCCAGCAGTCCCCCACTCCACCGTGGGAATGAGCAGTTCTTC.